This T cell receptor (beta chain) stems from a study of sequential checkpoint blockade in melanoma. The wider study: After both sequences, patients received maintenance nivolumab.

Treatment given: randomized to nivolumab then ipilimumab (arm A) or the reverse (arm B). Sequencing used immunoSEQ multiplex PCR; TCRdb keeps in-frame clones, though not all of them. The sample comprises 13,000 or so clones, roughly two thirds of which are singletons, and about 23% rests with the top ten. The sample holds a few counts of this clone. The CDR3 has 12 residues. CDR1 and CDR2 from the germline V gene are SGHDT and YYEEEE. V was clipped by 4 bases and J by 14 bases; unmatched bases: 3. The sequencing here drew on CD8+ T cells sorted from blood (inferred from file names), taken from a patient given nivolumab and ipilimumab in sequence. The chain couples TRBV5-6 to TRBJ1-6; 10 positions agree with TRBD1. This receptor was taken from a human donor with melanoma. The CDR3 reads CASSTGQGALHF. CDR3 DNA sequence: TGTGCCAGCAGCACTGGACAGGGGGCCCTCCACTTT.